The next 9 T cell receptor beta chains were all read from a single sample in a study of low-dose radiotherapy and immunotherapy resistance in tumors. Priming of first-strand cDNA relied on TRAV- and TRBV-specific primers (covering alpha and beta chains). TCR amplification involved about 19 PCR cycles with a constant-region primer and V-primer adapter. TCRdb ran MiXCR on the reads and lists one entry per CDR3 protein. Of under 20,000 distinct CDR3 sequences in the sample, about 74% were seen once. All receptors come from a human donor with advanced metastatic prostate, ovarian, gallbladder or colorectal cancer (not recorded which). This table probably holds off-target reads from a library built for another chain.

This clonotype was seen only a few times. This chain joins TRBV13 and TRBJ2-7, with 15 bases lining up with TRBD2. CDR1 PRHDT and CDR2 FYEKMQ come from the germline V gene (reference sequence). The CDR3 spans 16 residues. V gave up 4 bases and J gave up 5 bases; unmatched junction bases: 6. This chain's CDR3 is CASSYYRTSGRDEQYF. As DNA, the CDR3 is TGTGCCAGCAGCTATTACAGGACTAGCGGGAGGGACGAGCAGTACTTC.

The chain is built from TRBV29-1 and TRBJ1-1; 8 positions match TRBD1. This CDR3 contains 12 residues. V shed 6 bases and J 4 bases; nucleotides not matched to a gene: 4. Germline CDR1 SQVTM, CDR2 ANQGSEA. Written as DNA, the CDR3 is TGCAGCGTAACCACAGGGGGCACTGAAGCTTTCTTT. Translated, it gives CSVTTGGTEAFF.

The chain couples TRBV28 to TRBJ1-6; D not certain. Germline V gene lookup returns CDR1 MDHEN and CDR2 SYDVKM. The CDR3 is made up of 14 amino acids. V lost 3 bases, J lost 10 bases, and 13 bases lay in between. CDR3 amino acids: CASSLVQVSSPLHF. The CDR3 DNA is TGTGCCAGCAGTTTGGTGCAGGTTAGCTCACCCCTCCACTTT.

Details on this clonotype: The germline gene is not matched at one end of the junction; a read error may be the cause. CDR3 coding DNA: TGTACCAGCAGCTTCGACAGTGTCTCTGGGGCCAACGTCCTGACTTTC. Amino acid sequence: CTSSFDSVSGANVLTF. The chain couples TRBV5-4 to TRBJ2-6; a possible D gene is TRBD1 (5 bases). In germline, CDR1 is SGHNT, CDR2 YYREEE (reference sequence). This CDR3 is built from 16 residues.

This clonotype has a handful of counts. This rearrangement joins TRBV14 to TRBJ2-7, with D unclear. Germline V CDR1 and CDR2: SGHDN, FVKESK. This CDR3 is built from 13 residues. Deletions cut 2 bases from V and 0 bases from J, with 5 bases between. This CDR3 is CASSQLFSYEQYF. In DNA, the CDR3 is TGTGCCAGCAGCCAACTGTTCTCCTACGAGCAGTACTTC. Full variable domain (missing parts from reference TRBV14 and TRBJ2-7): EAGVTQFPSHSVIEKGQTVTLRCDPISGHDNLYWYRRVMGKEIKFLLHFVKESKQDESGMPNNRFLAERTGGTYSTLKVQPAELEDSGVYFCASSQLFSYEQYFGPGTRLTVT.

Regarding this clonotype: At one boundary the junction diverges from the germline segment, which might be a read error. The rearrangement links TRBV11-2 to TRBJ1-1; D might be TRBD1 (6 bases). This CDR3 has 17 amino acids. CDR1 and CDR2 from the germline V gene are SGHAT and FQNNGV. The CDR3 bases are TGTGCCAGCACGGCTTTCGGGGGGCGGATGATGAACACTGAAGTTTTCTTT. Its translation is CASTAFGGRMMNTEVFF.

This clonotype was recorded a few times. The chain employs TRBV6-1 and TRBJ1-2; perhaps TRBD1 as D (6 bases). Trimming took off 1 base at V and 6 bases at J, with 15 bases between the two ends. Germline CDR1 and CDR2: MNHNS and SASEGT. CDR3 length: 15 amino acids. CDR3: CASSEGTAEGHGYTF. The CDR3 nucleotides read TGTGCCAGCAGTGAAGGGACAGCCGAAGGGCATGGCTACACCTTC.

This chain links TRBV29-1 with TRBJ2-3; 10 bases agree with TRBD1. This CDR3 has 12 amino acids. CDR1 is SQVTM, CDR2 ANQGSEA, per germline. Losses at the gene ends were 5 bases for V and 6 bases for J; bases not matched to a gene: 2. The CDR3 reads CSVRTGGDTQYF. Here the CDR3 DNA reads TGCAGCGTTAGGACAGGGGGGGATACGCAGTATTTT.

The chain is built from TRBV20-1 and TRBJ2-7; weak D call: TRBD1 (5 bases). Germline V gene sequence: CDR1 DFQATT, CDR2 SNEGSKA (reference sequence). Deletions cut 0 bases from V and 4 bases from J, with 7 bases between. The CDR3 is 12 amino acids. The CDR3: CSARDDSYEQYF. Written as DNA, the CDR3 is TGCAGTGCTAGAGATGACAGTTACGAGCAGTACTTC.